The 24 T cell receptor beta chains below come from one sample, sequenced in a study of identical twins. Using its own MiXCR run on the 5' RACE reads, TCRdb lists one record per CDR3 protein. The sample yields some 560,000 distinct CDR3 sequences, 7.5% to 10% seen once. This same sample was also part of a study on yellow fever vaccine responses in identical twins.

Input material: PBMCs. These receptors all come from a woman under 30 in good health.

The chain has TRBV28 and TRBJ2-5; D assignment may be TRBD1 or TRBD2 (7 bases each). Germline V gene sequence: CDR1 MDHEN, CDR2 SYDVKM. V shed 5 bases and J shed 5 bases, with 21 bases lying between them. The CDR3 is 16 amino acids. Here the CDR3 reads CASSGAGAGGVETQYF. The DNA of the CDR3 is TGTGCCAGCAGTGGAGCAGGAGCAGGGGGGGTGGAGACCCAGTACTTC.

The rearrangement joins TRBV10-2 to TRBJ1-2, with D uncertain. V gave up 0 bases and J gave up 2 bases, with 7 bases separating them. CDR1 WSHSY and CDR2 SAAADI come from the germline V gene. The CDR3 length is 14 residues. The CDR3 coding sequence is TGCGCCAGCAGTGAGTCTCTGCAGAACTATGGCTACACCTTC. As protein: CASSESLQNYGYTF.

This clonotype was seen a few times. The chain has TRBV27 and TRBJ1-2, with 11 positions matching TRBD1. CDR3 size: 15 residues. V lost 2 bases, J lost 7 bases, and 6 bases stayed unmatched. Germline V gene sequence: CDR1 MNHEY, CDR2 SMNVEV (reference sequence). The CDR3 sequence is CASSLGQGAFFGYTF. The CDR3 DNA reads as TGTGCCAGCAGTTTAGGACAGGGGGCCTTCTTTGGCTACACCTTC.

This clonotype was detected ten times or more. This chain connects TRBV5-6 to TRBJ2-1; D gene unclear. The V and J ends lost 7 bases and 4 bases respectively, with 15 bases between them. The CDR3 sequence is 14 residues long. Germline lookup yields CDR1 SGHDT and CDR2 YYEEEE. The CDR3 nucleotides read TGTGCCAGCCAAAAACAATCCATTTACAATGAGCAGTTCTTC. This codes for CASQKQSIYNEQFF.

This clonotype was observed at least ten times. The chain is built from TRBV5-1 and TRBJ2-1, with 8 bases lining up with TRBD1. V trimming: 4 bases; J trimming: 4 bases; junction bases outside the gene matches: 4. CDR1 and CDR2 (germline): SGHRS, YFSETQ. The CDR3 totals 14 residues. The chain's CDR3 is CASSTDRGYNEQFF. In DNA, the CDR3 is TGCGCCAGCAGCACCGACAGGGGTTACAATGAGCAGTTCTTC.

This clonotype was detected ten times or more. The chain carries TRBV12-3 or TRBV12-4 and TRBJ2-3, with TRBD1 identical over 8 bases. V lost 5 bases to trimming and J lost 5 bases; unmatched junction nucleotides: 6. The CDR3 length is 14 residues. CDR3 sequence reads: CASSLLGQGDTQYF. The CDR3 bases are TGTGCCAGCAGTCTTCTAGGACAGGGAGATACGCAGTATTTT.

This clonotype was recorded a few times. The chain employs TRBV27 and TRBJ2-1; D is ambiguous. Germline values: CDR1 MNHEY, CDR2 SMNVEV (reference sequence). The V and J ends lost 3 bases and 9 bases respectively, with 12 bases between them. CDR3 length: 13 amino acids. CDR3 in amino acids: CASSLKGHAEQFF. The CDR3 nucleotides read TGTGCCAGCAGTTTGAAGGGTCACGCTGAGCAGTTCTTC.

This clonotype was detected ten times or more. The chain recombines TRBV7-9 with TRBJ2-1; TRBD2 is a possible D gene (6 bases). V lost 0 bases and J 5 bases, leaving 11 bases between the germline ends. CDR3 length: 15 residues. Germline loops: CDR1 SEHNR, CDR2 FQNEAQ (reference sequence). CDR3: CASSLAPGLNNEQFF. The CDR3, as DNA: TGTGCCAGCAGCTTAGCGCCGGGACTTAACAATGAGCAGTTCTTC. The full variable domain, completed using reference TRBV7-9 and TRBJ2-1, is DTGVSQNPRHKITKRGQNVTFRCDPISEHNRLYWYRQTLGQGPEFLTYFQNEAQLEKSRLLSDRFSAERPKGSFSTLEIQRTEQGDSAMYLCASSLAPGLNNEQFFGPGTRLTVL.

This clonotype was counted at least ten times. The chain's CDR3 is CASGLVQGDTQYF. The CDR3 bases are TGTGCTAGTGGTTTGGTACAGGGAGATACGCAGTATTTT. This chain connects TRBV12-5 to TRBJ2-3; tentative D call: TRBD1 (6 bases). V dropped 0 bases and J dropped 5 bases, with 6 bases sitting between them. The germline V gene has CDR1 LGHNT and CDR2 FRNRAP. This CDR3 is built from 13 residues. The variable domain in full, completed from reference TRBV12-5 and TRBJ2-3, reads DARVTQTPRHKVTEMGQEVTMRCQPILGHNTVFWYRQTMMQGLELLAYFRNRAPLDDSGMPKDRFSAEMPDATLATLKIQPSEPRDSAVYFCASGLVQGDTQYFGPGTRLTVL.

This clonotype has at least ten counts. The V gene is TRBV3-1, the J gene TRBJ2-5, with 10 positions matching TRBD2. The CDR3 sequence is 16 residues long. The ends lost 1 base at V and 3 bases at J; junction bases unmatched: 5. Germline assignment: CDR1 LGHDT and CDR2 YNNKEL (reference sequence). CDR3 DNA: TGTGCCAGCAGCCAAGGTCTAAGCGGGGGGGAAGAGACCCAGTACTTC. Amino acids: CASSQGLSGGEETQYF.

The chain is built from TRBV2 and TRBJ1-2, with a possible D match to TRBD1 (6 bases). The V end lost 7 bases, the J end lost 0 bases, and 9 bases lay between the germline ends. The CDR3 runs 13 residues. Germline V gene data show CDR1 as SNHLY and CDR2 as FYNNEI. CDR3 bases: TGTGCCAGCACGGACAGAGCTAACTATGGCTACACCTTC. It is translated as CASTDRANYGYTF.

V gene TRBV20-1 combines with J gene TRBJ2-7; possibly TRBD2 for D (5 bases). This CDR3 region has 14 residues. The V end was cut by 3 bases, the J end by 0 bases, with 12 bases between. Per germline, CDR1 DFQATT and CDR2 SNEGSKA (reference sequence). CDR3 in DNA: TGCAGTGCTAGTGGGTGGGAGAGCTCCTACGAGCAGTACTTC. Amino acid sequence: CSASGWESSYEQYF.

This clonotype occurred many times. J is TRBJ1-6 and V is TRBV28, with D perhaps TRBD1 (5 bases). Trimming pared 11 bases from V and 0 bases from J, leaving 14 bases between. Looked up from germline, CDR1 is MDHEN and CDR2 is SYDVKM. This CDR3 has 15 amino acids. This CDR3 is CAARAGSSYNSPLHF. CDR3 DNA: TGTGCCGCCAGGGCCGGGAGCTCCTATAATTCACCCCTCCACTTT.

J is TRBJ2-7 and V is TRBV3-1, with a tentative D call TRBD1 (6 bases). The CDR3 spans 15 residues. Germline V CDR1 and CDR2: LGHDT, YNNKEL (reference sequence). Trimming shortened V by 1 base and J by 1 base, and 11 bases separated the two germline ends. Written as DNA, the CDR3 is TGTGCCAGCAGCCAAGTCGGCCAGGGGTCCTACGAGCAGTACTTC. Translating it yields CASSQVGQGSYEQYF.

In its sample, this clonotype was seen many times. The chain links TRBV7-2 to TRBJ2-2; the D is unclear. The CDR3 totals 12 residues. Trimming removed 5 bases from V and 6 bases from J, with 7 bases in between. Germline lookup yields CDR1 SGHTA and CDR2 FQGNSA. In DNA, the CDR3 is TGTGCCAGCAGCAAGTTTGCCGGGGAGCTGTTTTTT. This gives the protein CASSKFAGELFF.

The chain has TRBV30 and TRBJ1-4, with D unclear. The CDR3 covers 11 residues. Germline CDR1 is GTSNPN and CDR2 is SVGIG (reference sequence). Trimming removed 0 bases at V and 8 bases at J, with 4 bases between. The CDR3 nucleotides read TGTGCCTGGAGTGTACCCGAAAAACTGTTTTTT. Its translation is CAWSVPEKLFF.

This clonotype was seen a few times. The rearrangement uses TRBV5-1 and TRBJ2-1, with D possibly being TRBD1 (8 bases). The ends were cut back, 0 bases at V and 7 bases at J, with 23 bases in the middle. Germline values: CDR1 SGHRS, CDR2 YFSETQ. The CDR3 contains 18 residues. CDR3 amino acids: CASSLAGGARGGVNEQFF. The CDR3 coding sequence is TGCGCCAGCAGCTTGGCAGGGGGCGCAAGGGGGGGGGTTAATGAGCAGTTCTTC.

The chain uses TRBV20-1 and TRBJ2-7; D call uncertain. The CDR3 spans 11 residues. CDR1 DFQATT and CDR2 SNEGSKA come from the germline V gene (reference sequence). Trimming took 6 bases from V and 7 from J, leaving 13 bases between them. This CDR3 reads CSAHFRPEQYF. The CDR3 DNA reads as TGCAGTGCCCATTTTCGCCCTGAGCAGTACTTC.

The DNA for the CDR3 is TGCAGCGTTACCGCCGTTCTTAGACCCTACGAGCAGTACTTC. Translation: CSVTAVLRPYEQYF. The V call is TRBV29-1, the J call TRBJ2-7; D not certain. The germline V gene has CDR1 SQVTM and CDR2 ANQGSEA. This CDR3 is 14 amino acids long. Deletions cut 5 bases from V and 2 bases from J, with 16 bases between.

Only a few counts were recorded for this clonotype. The CDR3 nucleotides read TGTGCCAGCAGCTTATTTGGGGGACCTAACTATGGCTACACCTTC. It codes for CASSLFGGPNYGYTF. The chain has TRBV7-2 and TRBJ1-2; D may be TRBD1 (5 bases). The germline V gene has CDR1 SGHTA and CDR2 FQGNSA. The CDR3 sequence is 15 residues long. V lost 2 bases and J lost 0, with 10 bases in between. Looking up the rest from reference TRBV7-2 and TRBJ1-2 gives the full variable domain: GAGVSQSPSNKVTEKGKDVELRCDPISGHTALYWYRQSLGQGLEFLIYFQGNSAPDKSGLPSDRFSAERTGGSVSTLTIQRTQQEDSAVYLCASSLFGGPNYGYTFGSGTRLTVV.

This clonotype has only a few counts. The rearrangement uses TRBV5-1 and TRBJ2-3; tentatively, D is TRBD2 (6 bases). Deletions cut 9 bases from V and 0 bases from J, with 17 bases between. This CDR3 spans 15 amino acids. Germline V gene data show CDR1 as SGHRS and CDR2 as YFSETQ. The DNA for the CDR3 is TGCGCCACCACGTTGGAGGGCTCAAGCACAGATACGCAGTATTTT. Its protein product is CATTLEGSSTDTQYF.

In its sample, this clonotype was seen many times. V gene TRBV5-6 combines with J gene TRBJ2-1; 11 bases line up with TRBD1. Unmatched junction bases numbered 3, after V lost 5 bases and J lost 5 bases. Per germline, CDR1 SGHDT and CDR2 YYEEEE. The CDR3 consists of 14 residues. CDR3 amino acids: CASRGQGADNEQFF. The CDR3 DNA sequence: TGTGCCAGCAGAGGACAGGGGGCAGACAATGAGCAGTTCTTC. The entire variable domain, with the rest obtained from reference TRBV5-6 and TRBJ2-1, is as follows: DAGVTQSPTHLIKTRGQQVTLRCSPKSGHDTVSWYQQALGQGPQFIFQYYEEEERQRGNFPDRFSGHQFPNYSSELNVNALLLGDSALYLCASRGQGADNEQFFGPGTRLTVL.

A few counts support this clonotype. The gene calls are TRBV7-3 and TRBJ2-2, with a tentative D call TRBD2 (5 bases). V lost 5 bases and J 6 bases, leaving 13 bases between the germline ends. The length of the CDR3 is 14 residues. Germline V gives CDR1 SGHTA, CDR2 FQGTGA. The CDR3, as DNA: TGTGCCAGCAGCCCCGCATCCGGGGCCGGGGAGCTGTTTTTT. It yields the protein CASSPASGAGELFF.

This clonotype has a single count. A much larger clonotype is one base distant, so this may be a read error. CDR3 region: CASSWGRDPSFNEQFF. CDR3 sequence (DNA): TGTGCCAGCAGCTGGGGCCGGGACCCATCCTTCAATGAGCAGTTCTTC. The genes are TRBV7-8 and TRBJ2-1, with D perhaps matching TRBD1 or TRBD2 (5 bases each). This CDR3 is 16 amino acids long. Looked up from germline, CDR1 is SGHVS and CDR2 is FQNEAQ.